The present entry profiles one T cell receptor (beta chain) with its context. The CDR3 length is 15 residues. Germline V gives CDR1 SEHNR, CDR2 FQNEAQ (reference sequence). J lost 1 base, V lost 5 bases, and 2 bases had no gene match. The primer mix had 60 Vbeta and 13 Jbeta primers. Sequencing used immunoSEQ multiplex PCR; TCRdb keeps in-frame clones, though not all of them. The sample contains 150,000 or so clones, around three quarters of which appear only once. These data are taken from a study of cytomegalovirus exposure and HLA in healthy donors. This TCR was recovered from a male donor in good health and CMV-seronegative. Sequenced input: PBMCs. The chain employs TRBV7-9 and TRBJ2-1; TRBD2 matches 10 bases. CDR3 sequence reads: CASSRTSGSYNEQFF. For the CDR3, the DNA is TGTGCCAGCAGCCGGACTAGCGGATCCTACAATGAGCAGTTCTTC.